What follows are 12 T cell receptor beta chains derived from one specimen sequenced in a study of T-cell reconstitution after alpha-beta-depleted transplantation in children. During its preparation, the TCRbeta library received unique molecular identifiers. Each CDR3 protein is one row after TCRdb ran MiXCR on the PCR reads. The sample shows about 110,000 distinct CDR3 sequences, 10% of them seen only once. The sample here was PBMCs, taken before TCRalphabeta/CD19-depleted stem cell transplant. The receptors stem from a boy younger than 10 with acute lymphoblastic leukemia, due to receive a stem cell transplant.

V and J are TRBV7-2 and TRBJ1-5; 9 bases line up with TRBD1. The germline CDR1 and CDR2 sequences are SGHTA and FQGNSA. J lost 1 base, V lost 5 bases, and 9 bases had no gene match. CDR3 length: 17 residues. The CDR3 reads CASSPGTGSRSNQPQHF. CDR3 nucleotide sequence: TGTGCCAGCAGCCCCGGGACAGGGTCTAGAAGCAATCAGCCCCAGCATTTT.

This clonotype was seen many times. The chain uses TRBV10-2 and TRBJ2-7; 11 bases match TRBD1. The ends lost 6 bases at V and 5 bases at J; junction bases unmatched: 6. Germline V gene sequence: CDR1 WSHSY, CDR2 SAAADI. The CDR3 is 14 amino acids. The CDR3 reads CASSDPGQGDEQYF. Written as DNA, the CDR3 is TGCGCCAGCAGCGACCCGGGACAGGGGGACGAGCAGTACTTC.

This clonotype turned up a few times. V usage is TRBV29-1 and J usage is TRBJ2-5; a possible D gene is TRBD1 (6 bases). Germline lookup yields CDR1 SQVTM and CDR2 ANQGSEA. Trimming pared 8 bases from V and 1 base from J, leaving 11 bases between. The CDR3 runs 12 residues. CDR3 sequence reads: CSYRQVQETQYF. CDR3 nucleotides: TGCAGCTACAGACAGGTCCAAGAGACCCAGTACTTC.

In its sample, this clonotype was seen a few times. This chain links TRBV10-2 with TRBJ2-7, with no clear D. This CDR3 has 13 amino acids. Germline V gene data show CDR1 as WSHSY and CDR2 as SAAADI. The V gene lost 0 bases and the J gene lost 5 bases, with 8 bases spanning the gap. CDR3 loop: CASSESAVHEQYF. The CDR3 region has the DNA TGCGCCAGCAGTGAGTCGGCAGTCCACGAGCAGTACTTC.

This clonotype was counted at least ten times. The chain has TRBV12-3 or TRBV12-4 and TRBJ2-7; tentatively, D is TRBD1 (6 bases). V dropped 8 bases and J dropped 5 bases, with 16 bases sitting between them. The length of the CDR3 is 13 residues. CDR3 bases: TGTGCCAGCCGAGACTTAAACAGGGACGAGCAGTACTTC. As protein: CASRDLNRDEQYF.

This clonotype was detected many times. The V and J genes are TRBV5-6 and TRBJ2-7, with 10 bases lining up with TRBD2. With V trimmed by 0 bases and J by 4 bases, 7 bases remained unmatched. The length of the CDR3 is 16 residues. CDR1 and CDR2 (germline): SGHDT, YYEEEE. Written as DNA, the CDR3 is TGTGCCAGCAGCTTGGGGCTAGCGGGAGTATTGTACGAGCAGTACTTC. As protein: CASSLGLAGVLYEQYF.

The genes are TRBV7-9 and TRBJ1-1; no clear D. The V end lost 2 bases, the J end lost 10 bases, and 11 bases lay between the germline ends. The CDR3 runs 12 residues. Germline CDR1 reads SEHNR; CDR2 reads FQNEAQ (reference sequence). The CDR3 is CASSLSSPGAFF. As DNA, the CDR3 is TGTGCCAGCAGCTTATCATCGCCCGGAGCTTTCTTT. The variable domain in full, with the rest retrieved from reference TRBV7-9 and TRBJ1-1, is DTGVSQNPRHKITKRGQNVTFRCDPISEHNRLYWYRQTLGQGPEFLTYFQNEAQLEKSRLLSDRFSAERPKGSFSTLEIQRTEQGDSAMYLCASSLSSPGAFFGQGTRLTVV.

This clonotype was observed a handful of times. This chain connects TRBV4-2 to TRBJ2-7; 11 positions match TRBD2. Germline loops: CDR1 LGHNA, CDR2 YNFKEQ. After removal of 1 base from V and 5 bases from J, the junction contained 4 bases not matched to a gene. The CDR3 has 15 residues. CDR3 in DNA: TGTGCCAGCAGCCAAGTAGCGGGAGGGCCGGACGAGCAGTACTTC. This codes for CASSQVAGGPDEQYF.

This clonotype occurred many times. The chain is built from TRBV7-8 and TRBJ2-1, with D tentatively TRBD2 (7 bases). V gave up 4 bases and J gave up 6 bases, with 13 bases separating them. Germline V gene sequence: CDR1 SGHVS, CDR2 FQNEAQ. This CDR3 has 14 residues. The CDR3 here is CASSSRGASNEQFF. The CDR3 DNA follows: TGTGCCAGCAGCTCCCGGGGGGCTAGCAATGAGCAGTTCTTC.

The genes are TRBV6-4 and TRBJ1-2; D is unclear. This CDR3 comprises 18 residues. Germline assignment: CDR1 MRHNA and CDR2 SNTAGT. V lost 2 bases to trimming and J lost 3 bases, with 22 bases between them. The CDR3 DNA reads as TGTGCCAGCAGTGACCCAAACCTCCGGGGTAAATCACACTATGGCTACACCTTC. Translating gives CASSDPNLRGKSHYGYTF.

This clonotype was detected only a few times. J is TRBJ2-4 and V is TRBV20-1, with 7 bases that match TRBD1. J lost 0 bases, V lost 6 bases, and 8 bases had no gene match. The CDR3 extends over 15 amino acids. The germline V gene has CDR1 DFQATT and CDR2 SNEGSKA (reference sequence). The CDR3 here is CSAPGTALAKNIQYF. Written as DNA, the CDR3 is TGCAGTGCCCCAGGGACAGCCCTAGCCAAAAACATTCAGTACTTC.

This clonotype was counted a few times. The gene calls are TRBV7-9 and TRBJ2-1; no clear D. V was pared by 5 bases and J by 5 bases, with 7 bases between. CDR3 length: 12 residues. Germline values: CDR1 SEHNR, CDR2 FQNEAQ (reference sequence). The CDR3 DNA reads TGTGCCAGCAGCCCCCCCAACAATGAGCAGTTCTTC. Translating gives CASSPPNNEQFF.